Each of the 25 T cell receptor beta chains below was sequenced from the same sample in a study of blood T cell repertoires in COVID-19. TCRdb's copy holds only in-frame clones and misses some; the assay was immunoSEQ multiplex PCR. Among about 400,000 clones listed, 89% were seen once. Sequencing used PBMCs or T cells enriched from blood (not recorded which). These receptors came from a woman in her twenties or thirties who had recovered from COVID-19.

This sequence joins TRBV2 and TRBJ1-1; TRBD1 matches 8 bases. The germline CDR1 and CDR2 sequences are SNHLY and FYNNEI. After removal of 4 bases from V and 5 bases from J, the junction contained 6 bases not matched to a gene. The CDR3 consists of 14 residues. The CDR3 loop reads CASSAQGEATEAFF. CDR3 bases: TGTGCCAGCAGTGCACAGGGGGAGGCAACTGAAGCTTTCTTT. The variable domain in full, completed from reference TRBV2 and TRBJ1-1, reads EPEVTQTPSHQVTQMGQEVILRCVPISNHLYFYWYRQILGQKVEFLVSFYNNEISEKSEIFDDQFSVERPDGSNFTLKIRSTKLEDSAMYFCASSAQGEATEAFFGQGTRLTVV.

The V and J genes are TRBV19 and TRBJ1-6; D not resolved. The V end was cut by 5 bases, the J end by 7 bases, with 6 bases between. This CDR3 spans 12 amino acids. Germline loops: CDR1 LNHDA, CDR2 SQIVND (reference sequence). This chain's CDR3 is CASSPENSPLHF. Written as DNA, the CDR3 is TGTGCCAGTAGTCCGGAGAATTCACCCCTCCACTTT. Full variable domain (remainder filled in from reference TRBV19 and TRBJ1-6): DGGITQSPKYLFRKEGQNVTLSCEQNLNHDAMYWYRQDPGQGLRLIYYSQIVNDFQKGDIAEGYSVSREKKESFPLTVTSAQKNPTAFYLCASSPENSPLHFGNGTRLTVT.

CDR3 loop: CASSQDHGSASGNTIYF. CDR3 DNA: TGTGCCAGCAGCCAAGATCATGGCAGTGCATCTGGAAACACCATATATTTT. The chain couples TRBV4-2 to TRBJ1-3; D is uncertain. This CDR3 comprises 17 residues. CDR1 and CDR2 (germline): LGHNA, YNFKEQ. Trimming took off 0 bases at V and 1 base at J, with 13 bases between the two ends.

The V gene is TRBV11-2, the J gene TRBJ2-3, with 14 bases aligning to TRBD2. Per germline, CDR1 SGHAT and CDR2 FQNNGV. This CDR3 has 15 residues. The J segment lost 6 bases and the V segment lost 4 bases, leaving 3 bases of the junction unmatched. The CDR3 sequence: CASSWTSGGRDTQYF. CDR3 sequence (DNA): TGTGCCAGCAGCTGGACTAGCGGGGGGCGGGATACGCAGTATTTT.

This chain links TRBV5-6 with TRBJ2-2, with a weak D call TRBD2 (7 bases). CDR1 is SGHDT, CDR2 YYEEEE, per germline. This CDR3 is 16 amino acids long. Trimming left V 0 bases short and J 2 bases short, with 11 bases between. CDR3 DNA: TGTGCCAGCAGCTTGGTAGGGGGGGCCAACACCGGGGAGCTGTTTTTT. Translation gives CASSLVGGANTGELFF.

This clone was recorded once. The gene calls are TRBV28 and TRBJ1-4; TRBD1 matches at 7 bases. CDR1 is MDHEN and CDR2 is SYDVKM in the germline V gene. With V trimmed by 5 bases and J by 6 bases, 12 bases remained unmatched. The CDR3 runs 16 residues. The CDR3 DNA reads TGTGCCAGCAGTCCTCGACAGGGTCAGGTTCATGAAAAACTGTTTTTT. It yields the protein CASSPRQGQVHEKLFF.

As concerns this clone: Mismatch with germline at one junction end may stem from a read error. The CDR3 coding sequence is TGTGCCAGCAGCTTAAATTTCGAGAGCCAGTACTTC. It translates to CASSLNFESQYF. This chain links TRBV7-2 with TRBJ2-5; D not certain. This CDR3 is built from 12 residues. CDR1 is SGHTA, CDR2 FQGNSA, per germline.

The CDR3 reads CASSELAQNEQYF. The CDR3 coding sequence is TGTGCCAGCAGCGAACTAGCGCAGAACGAGCAGTACTTC. The V call is TRBV5-4, the J call TRBJ2-7; TRBD2 matches at 7 bases. CDR1 and CDR2 from the germline V gene are SGHNT and YYREEE (reference sequence). This CDR3 comprises 13 residues. The V segment lost 4 bases and the J segment 5 bases; nucleotides outside the gene matches: 6.

In nucleotides, the CDR3 is TGTGCCAGTTTCGGCGGCGGCTACACCTTC. It codes for CASFGGGYTF. The gene calls are TRBV19 and TRBJ1-2; D call uncertain. CDR1 is LNHDA, CDR2 SQIVND, per germline (reference sequence). The CDR3 has 10 residues. Trimming pared 8 bases from V and 8 bases from J, leaving 9 bases between.

The V and J genes are TRBV3-1 (or the pseudogene TRBV3-2) and TRBJ2-2, with D possibly TRBD1 on 6 matching bases. The CDR3 consists of 14 residues. The germline V and J ends were trimmed by 4 bases and 9 bases, with 15 bases remaining between them. Germline CDR1 and CDR2: LGHDT and YNNKEL (reference sequence). CDR3 in DNA: TGTGCCAGCAGCCTCGGACAGTCTTCCCGGGAGCTGTTTTTT. Protein: CASSLGQSSRELFF.

By frequency in the sample, this clone is medium-sized. At the DNA level, this CDR3 is encoded by other sequences in the same sample as well. This rearrangement joins TRBV10-3 to TRBJ1-5; 8 positions match TRBD1. The CDR3 runs to 14 residues. V shed 11 bases and J 0 bases; nucleotides not matched to a gene: 6. CDR1 and CDR2 (germline): ENHRY, SYGVKD. CDR3 region: CAGGTGDSNQPQHF. CDR3 in DNA: TGTGCCGGCGGGACAGGTGATAGCAATCAGCCCCAGCATTTT.

The V gene is TRBV7-9, the J gene TRBJ1-6; 7 nucleotides agree with TRBD1. V trimming: 1 base; J trimming: 7 bases; junction bases outside the gene matches: 7. Germline V lookup: CDR1 SEHNR, CDR2 FQNEAQ (reference sequence). The CDR3 extends over 16 amino acids. This chain's CDR3 is CASSLGGGQRNSPLHF. The CDR3 DNA reads as TGTGCCAGCAGCTTAGGTGGGGGACAGAGAAATTCACCCCTCCACTTT.

The rearrangement uses TRBV4-3 and TRBJ1-5, with TRBD1 matching 10 bases. Germline CDR1 LGHNA, CDR2 YSLEER. Losses at the gene ends were 2 bases for V and 6 bases for J; bases not matched to a gene: 10. The CDR3 extends over 17 amino acids. The CDR3 region has the DNA TGCGCCAGCAGCCAACATGCCCCGACAGGGGGCGGTCAGCCCCAGCATTTT. Encoded protein: CASSQHAPTGGGQPQHF.

The DNA for the CDR3 is TGTGCCACAGCAGGGGACTATGGCTACACCTTC. Translated, it gives CATAGDYGYTF. The V gene is TRBV19, the J gene TRBJ1-2; TRBD1 is a possible D gene (6 bases). This CDR3 has 11 amino acids. Per germline, CDR1 LNHDA and CDR2 SQIVND (reference sequence). Between the trimmed V and J ends, which lost 10 bases and 3 bases, there was a span of 9 bases.

The chain carries TRBV6-2 or TRBV6-3 and TRBJ2-5, with TRBD2 matching over 11 bases. Germline V gene data show CDR1 as MNHEY and CDR2 as SVGEGT. Losses at the gene ends were 6 bases for V and 3 bases for J; bases not matched to a gene: 6. The CDR3 length is 15 residues. In DNA form, the CDR3 reads TGTGCCAGCAGCCAGGGGACTAGCGGAAAAGAGACCCAGTACTTC. Protein product: CASSQGTSGKETQYF.

The rearrangement links TRBV5-1 to TRBJ2-1; tentatively, D is TRBD1 (6 bases). Germline assignment: CDR1 SGHRS and CDR2 YFSETQ. The CDR3 runs to 12 residues. The CDR3: CDGQKGTGEQFF. The CDR3, as DNA: TGCGACGGACAGAAGGGAACAGGTGAGCAGTTCTTC.

V and J are TRBV9 and TRBJ1-5; 7 nucleotides agree with TRBD1. Losses at the gene ends were 3 bases for V and 7 bases for J; bases not matched to a gene: 13. Germline assignment: CDR1 SGDLS and CDR2 YYNGEE. This CDR3 spans 16 amino acids. This chain's CDR3 is CASSGSHRGRNQPQHF. As DNA, the CDR3 is TGTGCCAGCAGCGGATCTCACAGGGGAAGGAACCAGCCCCAGCATTTT.

The V and J genes are TRBV7-2 and TRBJ1-1, with 7 bases that match TRBD1. With V trimmed by 2 bases and J by 5 bases, 8 bases remained unmatched. CDR1 and CDR2 from the germline V gene are SGHTA and FQGNSA. The CDR3 is made up of 15 amino acids. The CDR3 sequence is CASSLKIGGGTEAFF. The CDR3 DNA reads as TGTGCCAGCAGCTTAAAAATAGGGGGCGGGACTGAAGCTTTCTTT. The variable domain in full, with the rest retrieved from reference TRBV7-2 and TRBJ1-1, is GAGVSQSPSNKVTEKGKDVELRCDPISGHTALYWYRQSLGQGLEFLIYFQGNSAPDKSGLPSDRFSAERTGGSVSTLTIQRTQQEDSAVYLCASSLKIGGGTEAFFGQGTRLTVV.

The CDR3 nucleotides read TGTGCCATTCTGGGACAGGGCCAGGGGTACGAAAAACTGTTTTTT. It is translated as CAILGQGQGYEKLFF. The gene calls are TRBV2 and TRBJ1-4, with 9 bases that match TRBD1. Germline CDR1 and CDR2: SNHLY and FYNNEI. V gave up 10 bases and J gave up 8 bases; unmatched junction bases: 14. There are 15 residues in the CDR3. Using reference TRBV2 and TRBJ1-4 for the parts outside the CDR3, the full variable domain is EPEVTQTPSHQVTQMGQEVILRCVPISNHLYFYWYRQILGQKVEFLVSFYNNEISEKSEIFDDQFSVERPDGSNFTLKIRSTKLEDSAMYFCAILGQGQGYEKLFFGSGTQLSVL.

This chain connects TRBV7-9 to TRBJ1-1; no definite D call. The V gene's germline CDR1 is SEHNR and CDR2 FQNEAQ (reference sequence). This CDR3 is built from 13 residues. Trimming took 4 bases from V and 8 from J, leaving 14 bases between them. The CDR3 DNA reads TGTGCCAGCAGCTCCCCCCCGACAACCGAAGCTTTCTTT. It encodes CASSSPPTTEAFF.

This sequence joins TRBV29-1 and TRBJ2-7; tentative D call: TRBD1 (7 bases). Germline-derived CDR1 and CDR2 are SQVTM and ANQGSEA. This CDR3 is built from 13 residues. V lost 1 base and J lost 6, with 13 bases in between. This chain's CDR3 is CSVEGPGGGEQYF. Here the CDR3 DNA reads TGCAGCGTTGAAGGTCCAGGGGGAGGCGAGCAGTACTTC.

The chain recombines TRBV28 with TRBJ2-7; TRBD1 matches 7 bases. Germline loops: CDR1 MDHEN, CDR2 SYDVKM. J gave up 4 bases and V 6 bases, and 9 bases lay outside the gene matches. The CDR3 is 14 amino acids. The CDR3 protein is CASSPGQAIYEQYF. Here the CDR3 DNA reads TGTGCCAGCAGCCCAGGACAGGCGATTTACGAGCAGTACTTC.

The J gene is TRBJ1-2, the V gene TRBV6-2 or TRBV6-3, with 8 bases identical to TRBD1. Germline loops: CDR1 MNHEY, CDR2 SVGEGT. Losses at the gene ends were 6 bases for V and 3 bases for J; bases not matched to a gene: 9. CDR3 length equals 15 residues. CDR3 region: CASSSVSRGHYGYTF. The CDR3 DNA follows: TGTGCCAGCAGCTCAGTGAGCAGGGGGCACTATGGCTACACCTTC.

V gene TRBV5-4 combines with J gene TRBJ1-1; 7 bases align to TRBD1. V was pared by 3 bases and J by 0 bases, with 8 bases of the junction left unmatched. The CDR3 covers 16 residues. Germline V gene data show CDR1 as SGHNT and CDR2 as YYREEE (reference sequence). Here the CDR3 reads CASSSFWTGLNTEAFF. Written as DNA, the CDR3 is TGTGCCAGCAGCTCGTTTTGGACAGGTCTGAACACTGAAGCTTTCTTT.

J is TRBJ1-1 and V is TRBV27; D is uncertain. The CDR3 is made up of 13 amino acids. V was cut by 6 bases and J by 0 bases, with 8 bases left in between. Germline values: CDR1 MNHEY, CDR2 SMNVEV (reference sequence). DNA of the CDR3: TGTGCCAGCAGGGCGGATTTGAACACTGAAGCTTTCTTT. Translating it yields CASRADLNTEAFF.